One TCR beta chain is described in this entry. Its antigen is unknown. Method: immunoSEQ multiplex PCR; TCRdb's copy keeps in-frame clones and lacks some. The sample consists of just under 75,000 clones, around 94% of them appearing once. The sample belongs to a study of cytomegalovirus exposure and HLA in healthy donors. Background on the study: The 100 to 150 validation repertoires and the 650 to 850 first-cohort repertoires shared a platform, a later analysis reported.

Whole-study findings and limits: Cytomegalovirus association was assigned to about 150 TCR beta chains.

The validation cohort, a group of 120 subjects, included the donors and was separate from the roughly 620-subject first cohort. Sample: PBMCs. The TCR comes from a woman younger than 35 in good health and CMV-seropositive.

The CDR3 bases are TGTGCCAGCAGTGAACGGGCTAGCGGGGGGGCCGATACGCAGTATTTT. Protein: CASSERASGGADTQYF. V usage is TRBV6-1 and J usage is TRBJ2-3; TRBD2 matches 12 bases. This CDR3 is 16 amino acids long. Germline V gene data show CDR1 as MNHNS and CDR2 as SASEGT. Trimming took 2 bases from V and 6 from J; bases not matched to a gene: 6.